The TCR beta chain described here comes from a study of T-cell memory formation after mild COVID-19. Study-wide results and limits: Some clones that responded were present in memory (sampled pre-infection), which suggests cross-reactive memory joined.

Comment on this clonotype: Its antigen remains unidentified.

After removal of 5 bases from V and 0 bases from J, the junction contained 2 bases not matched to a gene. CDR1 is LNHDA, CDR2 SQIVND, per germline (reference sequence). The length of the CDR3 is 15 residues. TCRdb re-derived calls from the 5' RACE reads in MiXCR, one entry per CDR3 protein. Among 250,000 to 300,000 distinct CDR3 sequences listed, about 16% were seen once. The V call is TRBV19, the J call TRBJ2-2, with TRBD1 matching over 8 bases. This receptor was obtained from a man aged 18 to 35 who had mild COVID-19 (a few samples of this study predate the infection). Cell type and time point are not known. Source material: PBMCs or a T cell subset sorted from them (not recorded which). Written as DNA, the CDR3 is TGTGCCAGTAGTCAGGGGGCGACGAACACCGGGGAGCTGTTTTTT. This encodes CASSQGATNTGELFF.